This paragraph covers one T cell receptor (beta chain) sequence. Its antigen remains unknown. An end of the junction differs from the germline gene, which may be a read error. CDR3 length: 18 residues. Per the germline V gene, CDR1 is MNHEY and CDR2 is SVGAGI. TCR beta sequencing was performed on blood CD8+ and CD4+ T cells. The multiple sclerosis control group comprised treatment-naive patients with stable or active relapsing-remitting disease. The sample originates from a study of CD8 T cells in Susac syndrome. Study outcomes and limitations: By the study's own acknowledgment, its TCR sequencing and HLA analysis included relatively few individuals.

An amount of RNA that ranged from roughly 0.45 to 1 ug was reverse transcribed with random hexamers. immunoSEQ multiplex PCR amplified TCR beta CDR3 across 54 Vbeta, 13 Jbeta. One entry per CDR3 protein results from TCRdb running MiXCR on the immunoSEQ multiplex PCR reads. The table has 350,000 to 550,000 distinct CDR3 sequences, approximately 85% seen once. The genes are TRBV6-5 and TRBJ2-2; D possibly corresponds to TRBD2 (5 bases). The TCR sequence derives from a human donor with multiple sclerosis. The sequencing sample was made of CD8+ T cells from PBMCs. This CDR3 is CASSSIPLQTLNTGELLF. CDR3 in DNA: TGTGCCAGCAGTTCTATCCCTCTACAGACACTCAACACCGGGGAGCTGTTGTTT.